A selection of T cell receptor beta chains follows, all from one sample in a study of blood T cell repertoires in COVID-19. Method: immunoSEQ multiplex PCR; TCRdb's copy keeps in-frame clones and lacks some. The sample yields tens of thousands of clones, around 90% seen once. The sequenced sample was peripheral blood. The receptors stem from a man aged 40-49 years with COVID-19, enrolled during active disease. Each CDR3 is given with its conserved first and last residue. A D gene is named only where the DNA matches it firmly. Rows give clone size only sometimes, using once, few, many, or a class for an expanded clone.

TRBV7-8	TRBJ1-6	15	NA	TRBD1	TGTGCCAGCAGCCCCTTGATCAGGGGGCCTTCACCCCTCCACTTT	CASSPLIRGPSPLHF
TRBV13	TRBJ2-7	13	NA	NA	TGTGCCAGCAGCTTAGCGAGTTGGCGGGAGCAGTACTTC	CASSLASWREQYF
TRBV10-1	TRBJ1-6	16	NA	NA	TGCGCCAGCAGTGAAGATCGTAGCTCCTATAATTCACCCCTCCACTTT	CASSEDRSSYNSPLHF
TRBV5-1	TRBJ2-7	15	NA	TRBD1	TGCGCCAGCAGCGCCGGGACAGGATCTTCCTACGAGCAGTACTTC	CASSAGTGSSYEQYF
TRBV30	TRBJ1-6	15	NA	NA	TGTGCCTGGACGAAACAGAGCTCCTATAATTCACCCCTCCACTTT	CAWTKQSSYNSPLHF
TRBV2	TRBJ2-1	13	once	NA	TGTGCCAGCAGTGCACCAAAACACATCTCGCAGTTCTTC	CASSAPKHISQFF
TRBV19	TRBJ2-2	17	NA	TRBD1	TGTGCCAGTACTCCCGAGAGACAGGGAAGTTTCACCGGGGAGCTGTTTTTT	CASTPERQGSFTGELFF
TRBV5-1	TRBJ2-2	14	NA	NA	TGCGCCAGCAGCGGTGGACAGTACACCGGGGAGCTGTTTTTT	CASSGGQYTGELFF
TRBV7-3	TRBJ2-1	16	NA	TRBD1	TGTGCCAGCAGCCAAACGCTAGGGACAGGACTCAATGAGCAGTTCTTC	CASSQTLGTGLNEQFF
TRBV4-1	TRBJ2-3	16	NA	TRBD2	TGCGCCAGCAGCTTCCGGACTAGCGGGGGAATGGATACGCAGTATTTT	CASSFRTSGGMDTQYF
TRBV10-3	TRBJ1-5	14	NA	TRBD1	TGTGCCATCAGTTTGGACAGGCTCAATCAGCCCCAGCATTTT	CAISLDRLNQPQHF
TRBV7-9	TRBJ2-2	16	NA	NA	TGTGCCAGCAGCTTAGCCATCGGGTTATCCACCGGGGAGCTGTTTTTT	CASSLAIGLSTGELFF
TRBV28	TRBJ1-6	15	once	NA	TGTGCCAGCAGTTTAGTGGGGCCGGATAATTCACCCCTCCACTTT	CASSLVGPDNSPLHF
TRBV2	TRBJ1-4	14	NA	TRBD1	TGTGCCAGCAAGATGGACAGGGGGAATGAAAAACTGTTTTTT	CASKMDRGNEKLFF
TRBV13	TRBJ2-1	16	NA	NA	TGTGCCAGCACCCTGAGTTCTAGCGCCAAATACAATGAGCAGTTCTTC	CASTLSSSAKYNEQFF
TRBV11-1	TRBJ2-5	13	NA	NA	TGTGCCAGCAGCTTAAGAGGCGGAGAGACCCAGTACTTC	CASSLRGGETQYF
TRBV7-9	TRBJ1-4	14	NA	TRBD1	TGTGCCAGCAGCCGGACAGGGGGCAGTGAAAAACTGTTTTTT	CASSRTGGSEKLFF
TRBV27	TRBJ2-7	13	NA	NA	TGTGCCAGCAGTTTCTGGGGCGCGTACGAGCAGTACTTC	CASSFWGAYEQYF
TRBV12-3/TRBV12-4	TRBJ1-6	13	NA	NA	TGTGCCAGCAGTTTGGGGGAGGGCTCACCCCTCCACTTT	CASSLGEGSPLHF
TRBV10-2	TRBJ1-3	14	NA	NA	TGCGCCAGCAGTGAGTGGACAGCTGGAAACACCATATATTTT	CASSEWTAGNTIYF
TRBV29-1	TRBJ2-7	12	NA	NA	TGCAGCGTTGACACCGGGACCTACGAGCAGTACTTC	CSVDTGTYEQYF
TRBV10-2	TRBJ2-2	13	NA	NA	TGCGCCAGCAGAATGCGTGGCACCGGGGAGCTGTTTTTT	CASRMRGTGELFF
TRBV7-8	TRBJ1-5	16	NA	NA	TGTGCCAGCAGCCGAGGTCCAAGGGAGGGGAGTCAGCCCCAGCATTTT	CASSRGPREGSQPQHF
TRBV5-1	TRBJ2-5	15	NA	TRBD1	TGCGCCAGCAGCTTGGGGCCAGGGGGCTCGGAGACCCAGTACTTC	CASSLGPGGSETQYF
TRBV12-5	TRBJ2-7	12	few	NA	TGTGCTAGTGGTTCCTCAGGGTACGAGCAGTACTTC	CASGSSGYEQYF
TRBV27	TRBJ2-7	14	NA	TRBD1	TGTGCCAGCAGTTTCCGTAACAGGGGTGGTGGGCAGTACTTC	CASSFRNRGGGQYF
TRBV6-1	TRBJ2-3	15	NA	NA	TGTGCCAGCAGTGAACAGGGGACACCAACAGATACGCAGTATTTT	CASSEQGTPTDTQYF
TRBV6-4	TRBJ2-7	18	NA	TRBD1	TGTGCCAGCAGTGATCCGTGTACAGACAGGGGGTCCTCCTACGAGCAGTACTTC	CASSDPCTDRGSSYEQYF
TRBV29-1	TRBJ2-5	12	NA	TRBD2	TGCAGCGCTCGGACTAGCGCGGAGACCCAGTACTTC	CSARTSAETQYF
TRBV2	TRBJ2-2	13	NA	TRBD1	TGTGCCAGCGAAACAGGGGGCACCGGGGAGCTGTTTTTT	CASETGGTGELFF
TRBV30	TRBJ1-2	13	NA	NA	TGTGCCTGGAGGGAGTCTGCGGGCTATGGCTACACCTTC	CAWRESAGYGYTF
TRBV21-1	TRBJ2-3	13	NA	NA	TGTGCCAGCCGTCACAGGGGCACAGATACGCAGTATTTT	CASRHRGTDTQYF
TRBV11-3	TRBJ2-3	14	NA	NA	TGTGCCAGCAGCCACGAGGACAGGAGGGGTACGCAGTATTTT	CASSHEDRRGTQYF
TRBV19	TRBJ1-1	12	NA	NA	TGTGCCAGTAGTAGGGGGGTCAGTGAAGCTTTCTTT	CASSRGVSEAFF
TRBV4-1	TRBJ2-2	19	NA	NA	TGCGCCAGCAGCGGCCGTTTTCCTTTAGCGGTGTCCAACACCGGGGAGCTGTTTTTT	CASSGRFPLAVSNTGELFF
TRBV28	TRBJ2-1	15	NA	TRBD2	TGTGCCAGCAGTCTCCGACTAGCGGGGGGGCCTGAGCAGTTCTTC	CASSLRLAGGPEQFF
TRBV3-1/TRBV3-2	TRBJ1-5	14	NA	NA	TGTGCCAGCAGCCAAGATGCGGGAGCCCAGCCCCAGCATTTT	CASSQDAGAQPQHF
TRBV19	TRBJ2-5	13	NA	NA	TGTGCCAGTAGGTCCACAGGAGAAGAGACCCAGTACTTC	CASRSTGEETQYF
TRBV13	TRBJ1-2	16	NA	TRBD1	TGTGCCAGCAGCTTAGGCCCACAGGGGGCTGGCTATGGCTACACCTTC	CASSLGPQGAGYGYTF
TRBV10-1	TRBJ2-1	21	NA	TRBD1	TGCGCCAGCAGGCACCCCAGACAGGGGAGTGCGGGGTGTAGGGCCTACAATGAGCAGTTCTTC	CASRHPRQGSAGCRAYNEQFF
TRBV11-2	TRBJ1-3	13	NA	NA	TGTGCCAGCAGCGGACAGTTAGGAAACACCATATATTTT	CASSGQLGNTIYF
TRBV28	TRBJ1-1	16	NA	TRBD1	TGTGCCAGCAGTTTACTCCAGGGGGCATTCAGCACTGAAGCTTTCTTT	CASSLLQGAFSTEAFF
TRBV19	TRBJ1-1	15	NA	NA	TGTGCCAGTAGCGAATTAATAACAGTGAACACTGAAGCTTTCTTT	CASSELITVNTEAFF
TRBV2	TRBJ2-6	16	once	NA	TGTGCCAGCAGTGGCAGGAGGGCTGGGGGGGCCAACGTCCTGACTTTC	CASSGRRAGGANVLTF
TRBV18	TRBJ2-1	18	NA	TRBD2	TGTGCCAGCTCACCAATAGCGGGAGGAACCAGCTCCTACAATGAGCAGTTCTTC	CASSPIAGGTSSYNEQFF
TRBV28	TRBJ1-5	12	NA	NA	TGTGCCAGCGGGGGCTTTGGTCAGCCCCAGCATTTT	CASGGFGQPQHF
TRBV6-6	TRBJ1-6	18	few	TRBD1	TGTGCCAGCAGTCGGGACAGGGAACTCGACTCCTATAATTCACCCCTCCACTTT	CASSRDRELDSYNSPLHF
TRBV4-1	TRBJ2-6	17	NA	NA	TGCGCCAGCAGCCCCTCGCCGGGACAAACGGGGGCCAACGTCCTGACTTTC	CASSPSPGQTGANVLTF
TRBV15	TRBJ2-7	16	few	TRBD1	TGTGCCACCAGCAGAGGTCCGGGACAGGGGGCCTACGAGCAGTACTTC	CATSRGPGQGAYEQYF
TRBV12-5	TRBJ2-4	16	NA	NA	TGTGCTAGTGGTTCCGAAGGGGGTCTGGCCAAAAACATTCAGTACTTC	CASGSEGGLAKNIQYF
TRBV3-1/TRBV3-2	TRBJ2-2	18	NA	TRBD2	TGTGCCAGCAGCCAAGGCGTAGCGGGGGGGCCGGGAACCGGGGAGCTGTTTTTT	CASSQGVAGGPGTGELFF
TRBV29-1	TRBJ1-1	15	NA	TRBD1	TGCAGCGTTGATTATGGGGACAGGAGAGACACTGAAGCTTTCTTT	CSVDYGDRRDTEAFF
TRBV6-7	TRBJ2-7	14	NA	TRBD2	TGTGCCAGCATATATATCGGGAGGAGGGACGAGCAGTACTTC	CASIYIGRRDEQYF
TRBV29-1	TRBJ2-7	14	NA	NA	TGCAGCGTTGAAAAAGGGGCAGGGGCGTCCGAGCAGTACTTC	CSVEKGAGASEQYF